This T cell receptor (beta chain) was identified in a study of vaccination effects on CD4 cells after COVID-19. Germline assignment: CDR1 LGHNA and CDR2 YSLEER. The CDR3 sequence is 14 residues long. The V end lost 4 bases, the J end lost 6 bases, and 12 bases lay between the germline ends. Expansion of antigen-specific CD4+ T cells with viral peptide pools was carried out by the ViraFEST assay before sequencing. At the end of more than 8 days of culture, CD4+ T cells were isolated. Each vaccine recipient was nucleocapsid antibody negative and had no prior SARS-CoV-2 infection. Here immunoSEQ multiplex PCR was the method, and the copy in TCRdb shows in-frame clones only, minus some. The data show roughly 65,000 clones, 70% to 80% seen once. In the case of this clone: Its target is unknown.

This chain links TRBV4-3 with TRBJ1-4; tentative D call: TRBD1 (5 bases). The sequence was collected from a human donor who received a COVID-19 vaccine. Sample: CD4+ T cells from PBMCs cultured with HCoV-NL63 spike peptides, taken before COVID-19 vaccination. DNA for the CDR3: TGCGCCAGCAGCCGCCCGGGACCCGATGAAAAACTGTTTTTT. Translating gives CASSRPGPDEKLFF.